The 16 T cell receptor beta chains presented below share a single source sample, sequenced in a study of T-cell memory formation after mild COVID-19. TCRdb re-called the 5' RACE reads through MiXCR, storing one row per CDR3 protein. The profile covers some 300,000 distinct CDR3 sequences, with 15% to 20% appearing a single time and roughly 21% taken by the ten largest. Sequencing used PBMCs or a T cell subset sorted from them (not recorded which). The receptors stem from a man aged 18 to 29 who had mild COVID-19 (a few samples of this study predate the infection). Cell type and time point are not known.

V and J are TRBV3-1 and TRBJ1-1; D gene ambiguous. This CDR3 is 14 amino acids long. Trimming left V 4 bases short and J 5 bases short, with 14 bases between. Germline V CDR1 and CDR2: LGHDT, YNNKEL (reference sequence). The CDR3 region has the DNA TGTGCCAGCAGCCCGTTGGGGTCCAGGACTGAAGCTTTCTTT. It specifies CASSPLGSRTEAFF.

The chain couples TRBV4-2 to TRBJ1-5; D perhaps matches TRBD1 (5 bases). Germline assignment: CDR1 LGHNA and CDR2 YNFKEQ. Trimming stripped 4 bases from V and 3 bases from J, with 13 bases between. The CDR3 runs 15 residues. The CDR3 is CASSPDTSLNQPQHF. CDR3 coding DNA: TGTGCCAGCAGCCCGGACACATCACTCAATCAGCCCCAGCATTTT.

This clonotype was found a few times. CDR3 bases: TGCGCCAGCAGCGAGGGGAACATGAACACTGAAGCTTTCTTT. This translates into CASSEGNMNTEAFF. J is TRBJ1-1 and V is TRBV5-1; maybe TRBD1 (5 bases). Germline assignment: CDR1 SGHRS and CDR2 YFSETQ. The CDR3 has 14 amino acids. Trimming stripped 4 bases from V and 0 bases from J, with 10 bases between.

This clonotype was seen a few times. The DNA for the CDR3 is TGTGCCAGCAGCTTTGGGGGGAAAGGCTACACCTTC. This translates into CASSFGGKGYTF. The V and J genes are TRBV12-3 or TRBV12-4 and TRBJ1-2; D perhaps matches TRBD1 (5 bases). V shed 6 bases and J shed 8 bases, with 13 bases lying between them. This CDR3 is 12 amino acids long.

The gene calls are TRBV9 and TRBJ1-2; 7 bases are a match to TRBD1. The CDR3 consists of 15 residues. The J segment lost 4 bases and the V segment lost 6 bases, leaving 12 bases of the junction unmatched. Germline lookup yields CDR1 SGDLS and CDR2 YYNGEE. CDR3 region: CASTLTPDRVYGYTF. The CDR3 DNA follows: TGTGCCAGCACCCTGACACCTGACAGGGTCTATGGCTACACCTTC.

This clonotype was seen only a few times. The chain employs TRBV12-3 or TRBV12-4 and TRBJ2-1; possibly TRBD1 or TRBD2 for D (7 bases each). The V gene lost 6 bases and the J gene lost 3 bases, with 18 bases spanning the gap. The CDR3 length is 16 residues. The CDR3 nucleotides read TGTGCCAGCAGGCCGGGGGGACAGCTTGTCTACAATGAGCAGTTCTTC. It specifies CASRPGGQLVYNEQFF.

This clonotype was counted a few times. V gene TRBV4-3 combines with J gene TRBJ1-2, with 7 bases matching TRBD1. CDR3 length equals 17 residues. Germline-derived CDR1 and CDR2 are LGHNA and YSLEER. The J segment lost 4 bases and the V segment lost 0 bases, leaving 11 bases of the junction unmatched. CDR3 protein: CASSQETIGTDSYGYTF. The CDR3 region has the DNA TGCGCCAGCAGCCAAGAAACAATCGGGACAGATTCCTATGGCTACACCTTC.

There are many counts of this clonotype. The chain combines TRBV10-2 with TRBJ2-5; tentative D call: TRBD1 (6 bases). Germline values: CDR1 WSHSY, CDR2 SAAADI. V shed 2 bases and J shed 2 bases, with 15 bases lying between them. This CDR3 spans 16 amino acids. CDR3 sequence: CASSEAAGTRQETQYF. CDR3 nucleotides: TGCGCCAGCAGTGAGGCGGCCGGGACACGGCAAGAGACCCAGTACTTC.

In its sample, this clonotype was seen a few times. V usage is TRBV11-2 and J usage is TRBJ2-7; tentatively, D is TRBD1 (6 bases). This CDR3 comprises 16 residues. Germline V gene lookup returns CDR1 SGHAT and CDR2 FQNNGV. The V end lost 5 bases, the J end lost 3 bases, and 20 bases lay between the germline ends. CDR3 in amino acids: CASSLAGTQGRYEQYF. Written as DNA, the CDR3 is TGTGCCAGCAGCCTCGCCGGGACACAGGGCCGCTACGAGCAGTACTTC.

This clonotype appeared many times. The chain employs TRBV18 and TRBJ2-5; D gene ambiguous. V was trimmed by 8 bases and J by 5 bases, leaving 9 bases between them. This CDR3 is 11 amino acids long. From germline, CDR1 is KGHSH and CDR2 LQKENI. CDR3 DNA sequence: TGTGCCAGCAGCCCTGGGGAGACCCAGTACTTC. Its translation: CASSPGETQYF.

This clonotype has just a few counts. CDR3: CSVDISGTSAEQFF. The CDR3, as DNA: TGCAGCGTTGACATATCGGGGACTAGTGCTGAGCAGTTCTTC. The chain has TRBV29-1 and TRBJ2-1, with 8 bases aligning to TRBD2. CDR1 SQVTM and CDR2 ANQGSEA come from the germline V gene. V dropped 3 bases and J dropped 9; count of bases not matched to a gene: 10. The CDR3 contains 14 residues.

The table lists this clonotype with a few counts. The chain carries TRBV11-2 and TRBJ2-3; TRBD2 aligns across 13 bases. CDR3 length equals 15 residues. The germline V gene encodes CDR1 SGHAT and CDR2 FQNNGV. V lost 5 bases and J lost 5; bases outside the gene matches: 4. The chain's CDR3 is CASSVGLAGRDTQYF. CDR3 DNA: TGTGCCAGCAGCGTGGGACTAGCGGGGAGAGATACGCAGTATTTT.

The chain recombines TRBV12-3 or TRBV12-4 with TRBJ1-5; D is undetermined. The CDR3 is made up of 13 amino acids. V lost 6 bases to trimming and J lost 4 bases, with 10 bases between them. The chain's CDR3 is CASSRTENQPQHF. The CDR3 DNA reads TGTGCCAGCAGCAGGACTGAAAATCAGCCCCAGCATTTT.

This clonotype was recorded many times. The chain employs TRBV4-2 and TRBJ2-4; D gene unclear. The CDR3 has 14 residues. Germline V CDR1 and CDR2: LGHNA, YNFKEQ. Between the trimmed V and J ends, which lost 0 bases and 0 bases, there was a span of 3 bases. This CDR3 reads CASSQELAKNIQYF. CDR3 nucleotide sequence: TGTGCCAGCAGCCAAGAACTAGCCAAAAACATTCAGTACTTC.

This clonotype has more than one count but fewer than ten. V usage is TRBV28 and J usage is TRBJ2-7; D remains ambiguous. CDR1 MDHEN and CDR2 SYDVKM come from the germline V gene. The ends were cut back, 6 bases at V and 7 bases at J, with 16 bases in the middle. This CDR3 has 13 amino acids. The CDR3 DNA reads TGTGCCAGCAGCCGCGGACCGGGTCGGGAGCAGTACGTC. This encodes CASSRGPGREQYV.

About this clonotype itself: One junction end disagrees with the germline gene, perhaps due to a read error. The chain links TRBV7-2 to TRBJ1-2; D gene unclear. Germline V gene data show CDR1 as SGHTA and CDR2 as FQGNSA. The CDR3 contains 12 residues. The CDR3 sequence: CASSLDNHGYTF. For the CDR3, the DNA is TGTGCCAGTAGCTTGGATAACCATGGCTACACCTTC.